Following are 5 T cell receptor beta chains from one sample sequenced in a study of cytomegalovirus exposure and HLA in healthy donors (TCRdb year 2017). Receptor libraries were prepared by the immunoSEQ multiplex PCR assay. For the multiplex PCR, a mixture combining 60 forward primers for TCR Vbeta segments and 13 reverse primers for TCR Jbeta segments was used. In its TCRdb copy, this immuneACCESS table keeps in-frame sequences only and misses some clones. Where compared with another copy, unresolved V genes explain less than half of these, and the others have no known cause. The sample yields about 50,000 clones; approximately 72% were counted once. The ten top clones hold around 10% of the sample. Sequenced sample: PBMCs. The receptors originated from a woman aged 50 to 60 in good health and CMV-seronegative.

The V and J genes are TRBV2 and TRBJ2-2, with 15 bases identical to TRBD2. In germline, CDR1 is SNHLY, CDR2 FYNNEI. The CDR3 totals 17 residues. With V trimmed by 7 bases and J by 6 bases, 9 bases remained unmatched. CDR3 amino acids: CASTSGLAGGNAGELFF. The CDR3 coding sequence is TGTGCCAGCACCTCGGGACTAGCGGGGGGAAATGCCGGGGAGCTGTTTTTT.

This clone has more than one count but fewer than ten. The gene calls are TRBV4-1 and TRBJ1-4; 7 nucleotides line up with TRBD1. V lost 1 base and J lost 7; bases outside the gene matches: 9. The germline CDR1 and CDR2 sequences are MGHRA and YSYEKL. The CDR3 has 16 residues. The CDR3 bases are TGCGCCAGCAGCCAAGGTTGGGTGCAGGGGGGTGAAAAACTGTTTTTT. Protein product: CASSQGWVQGGEKLFF.

This clone has a single count. The chain recombines TRBV7-2 with TRBJ1-6; D is uncertain. The V end was cut by 0 bases, the J end by 11 bases, with 8 bases between. The CDR3 totals 13 residues. Germline V lookup: CDR1 SGHTA, CDR2 FQGNSA. The CDR3, as DNA: TGTGCCAGCAGCTTAGCTTCCACAGCACCCCTCCACTTT. This translates into CASSLASTAPLHF.

This clone is labeled medium-sized. The V call is TRBV10-3, the J call TRBJ1-1; perhaps TRBD1 as D (6 bases). CDR3 length: 15 amino acids. CDR1 and CDR2 (germline): ENHRY, SYGVKD. The V gene lost 4 bases and the J gene lost 6 bases, with 18 bases spanning the gap. The CDR3 DNA reads TGTGCCATCAGTGGGGCTGGGACACTATTCGCTGAAGCTTTCTTT. Translated, it gives CAISGAGTLFAEAFF.

The chain joins TRBV7-2 to TRBJ2-7; 12 bases line up with TRBD1. The CDR3 sequence is 16 residues long. The V segment lost 8 bases and the J segment 4 bases; nucleotides outside the gene matches: 12. CDR1 is SGHTA and CDR2 is FQGNSA in the germline V gene. CDR3 sequence (DNA): TGTGCCAGCGTCCCGGGACAGGGGGCGGGAGGTTACGAGCAGTACTTC. It is translated as CASVPGQGAGGYEQYF.